The rows below give T cell receptor beta chains drawn from one sample of a study of T cells in localized non-small cell lung cancer. Here immunoSEQ multiplex PCR was the method, and the copy in TCRdb shows in-frame clones only, minus some. In the table there are tens of thousands of clones, around nine tenths of which are singletons. Sequences were derived from peripheral blood, sampled before any cancer treatment. The receptors here all came from a woman aged 35-70 years with stage I squamous cell lung carcinoma. Each CDR3 is given with its conserved first and last residue. The D gene is left open where the match is weak. The listing skips clone size in some rows; elsewhere it reads once, few, many or a size class.

J gene: TRBJ2-5; clone size: -; D gene: TRBD2; V gene: TRBV4-2; CDR3 protein: CASSHGGGAQYF; CDR3 DNA: TGTGCCAGCAGCCACGGGGGGGGCGCCCAGTACTTC
J gene: TRBJ1-2; clone size: -; D gene: -; V gene: TRBV5-1; CDR3 protein: CASSFTPAGLDYGYTF; CDR3 DNA: TGCGCCAGCAGCTTTACCCCTGCAGGTCTAGACTATGGCTACACCTTC
J gene: TRBJ1-1; clone size: -; D gene: -; V gene: TRBV6-1; CDR3 protein: CASTDNTGSRAFF; CDR3 DNA: TGTGCCAGCACCGATAATACCGGGTCCCGAGCTTTCTTT
J gene: TRBJ2-7; clone size: -; D gene: -; V gene: TRBV6-6; CDR3 protein: CASNFPGEQYF; CDR3 DNA: TGTGCCAGCAACTTTCCGGGCGAGCAGTACTTC
J gene: TRBJ2-3; clone size: -; D gene: -; V gene: TRBV9; CDR3 protein: CASSVGGRGTDTQYF; CDR3 DNA: TGTGCCAGCAGCGTAGGGGGCAGGGGCACAGATACGCAGTATTTT
J gene: TRBJ2-7; clone size: -; D gene: -; V gene: TRBV19; CDR3 protein: CASSIIAGETYEQYF; CDR3 DNA: TGTGCCAGTAGTATAATTGCAGGGGAAACCTACGAGCAGTACTTC
J gene: TRBJ1-3; clone size: once; D gene: -; V gene: TRBV4-1; CDR3 protein: CASSHPPRTASSGNTIYF; CDR3 DNA: TGCGCCAGCAGCCATCCCCCTAGGACAGCGAGCTCTGGAAACACCATATATTTT
J gene: TRBJ1-1; clone size: few; D gene: -; V gene: TRBV7-9; CDR3 protein: CASELQGEAFF; CDR3 DNA: TGTGCCAGCGAACTTCAGGGTGAAGCTTTCTTT
J gene: TRBJ2-6; clone size: -; D gene: -; V gene: TRBV25-1; CDR3 protein: CASSARSGLGSGANVLTF; CDR3 DNA: TGTGCCAGCAGTGCCCGATCGGGTCTCGGGTCTGGGGCCAACGTCCTGACTTTC
J gene: TRBJ1-1; clone size: -; D gene: -; V gene: TRBV29-1; CDR3 protein: CSVEVTEAFF; CDR3 DNA: TGCAGCGTTGAGGTCACTGAAGCTTTCTTT